Listed here are 19 T cell receptor beta chains from one sample, sequenced in a study of shared clonotypes between healthy human individuals. Sequencing used immunoSEQ multiplex PCR; TCRdb keeps in-frame clones, though not all of them. The sample includes a few hundred thousand clones, about 96% seen only once; the top ten take about 0.06%. The sequenced sample was naive CD4+ T cells sorted from blood. Subset reported: CD45RA+ positively selected. These receptors came from a woman aged 30 to 39 in good health.

The rearrangement uses TRBV6-1 and TRBJ2-5; perhaps TRBD1 as D (5 bases). Germline V gives CDR1 MNHNS, CDR2 SASEGT. CDR3 length: 13 amino acids. The V and J ends lost 2 bases and 7 bases respectively, with 11 bases between them. The DNA for the CDR3 is TGTGCCAGCAGTGAATTTCAAGGGGCGACCCAGTACTTC. It is translated as CASSEFQGATQYF.

This chain uses TRBV29-1 with TRBJ2-1; the match to TRBD2 covers 7 bases. With 5 bases clipped from V and 3 bases from J, the junction kept 7 bases outside the gene matches. Germline lookup yields CDR1 SQVTM and CDR2 ANQGSEA. The CDR3 contains 14 residues. The CDR3 nucleotides are TGCAGCGTTCTCGGGCTAGCGGTCTACAATGAGCAGTTCTTC. Encoded protein: CSVLGLAVYNEQFF.

CDR3 residues: CASSYSGPGDTYEQYF. The DNA of the CDR3 is TGTGCCAGCAGTTACTCAGGGCCAGGGGATACCTACGAGCAGTACTTC. V is TRBV6-5 and J is TRBJ2-7, with D possibly matching TRBD1 (6 bases). The CDR3 is 16 residues long. V was pared by 0 bases and J by 2 bases, with 14 bases between. Per germline, CDR1 MNHEY and CDR2 SVGAGI.

The chain combines TRBV6-1 with TRBJ2-1; TRBD2 matches at 12 bases. The junction had 8 bases not matched to a gene; V was cut back by 1 base and J by 4 bases. The germline V gene has CDR1 MNHNS and CDR2 SASEGT. CDR3 length: 18 amino acids. The CDR3 protein is CASSEGTSGDPGYNEQFF. As DNA, the CDR3 is TGTGCCAGCAGTGAAGGGACTAGCGGGGACCCTGGGTACAATGAGCAGTTCTTC.

The genes are TRBV9 and TRBJ1-6, with D unclear. Trimming removed 3 bases at V and 12 bases at J, with 10 bases between. Germline CDR1 reads SGDLS; CDR2 reads YYNGEE. The CDR3 sequence is 12 residues long. CDR3 sequence reads: CASSEILGPLHF. The CDR3, as DNA: TGTGCCAGCAGCGAAATTTTGGGACCCCTCCACTTT.

The chain uses TRBV5-8 and TRBJ2-1, with D uncertain. V lost 2 bases to trimming and J lost 14 bases, with 11 bases between them. The CDR3 has 11 residues. The V gene's germline CDR1 is SGHTS and CDR2 YDEGEE. The CDR3 spells CASSFHPREFF. CDR3 coding DNA: TGTGCCAGCAGCTTCCATCCCCGGGAGTTCTTC.

The V and J genes are TRBV7-3 and TRBJ1-4; tentatively, D is TRBD1 (5 bases). The CDR3 sequence is 15 residues long. The V gene's germline CDR1 is SGHTA and CDR2 FQGTGA. V dropped 0 bases and J dropped 2 bases, with 7 bases sitting between them. CDR3 protein: CASSLTGGTNEKLFF. The CDR3 nucleotides are TGTGCCAGCAGCTTAACCGGGGGGACTAATGAAAAACTGTTTTTT. The complete variable domain, with remaining parts taken from reference TRBV7-3 and TRBJ1-4, reads GAGVSQTPSNKVTEKGKYVELRCDPISGHTALYWYRQSLGQGPEFLIYFQGTGAADDSGLPNDRFFAVRPEGSVSTLKIQRTERGDSAVYLCASSLTGGTNEKLFFGSGTQLSVL.

The genes are TRBV30 and TRBJ1-4, with unresolved D. Germline V lookup: CDR1 GTSNPN, CDR2 SVGIG (reference sequence). This CDR3 has 16 amino acids. The V and J ends lost 3 bases and 0 bases respectively, with 14 bases between them. CDR3 sequence reads: CAWRTLTEATNEKLFF. In DNA, the CDR3 is TGTGCCTGGAGGACCCTGACCGAGGCAACTAATGAAAAACTGTTTTTT. Full variable domain (missing parts from reference TRBV30 and TRBJ1-4): SQTIHQWPATLVQPVGSPLSLECTVEGTSNPNLYWYRQAAGRGLQLLFYSVGIGQISSEVPQNLSASRPQDRQFILSSKKLLLSDSGFYLCAWRTLTEATNEKLFFGSGTQLSVL.

V gene TRBV2 combines with J gene TRBJ1-1; 7 bases align to TRBD1. V trimming: 7 bases; J trimming: 2 bases; junction bases outside the gene matches: 10. The CDR3 sequence is 15 residues long. Germline V CDR1 and CDR2: SNHLY, FYNNEI. CDR3 nucleotide sequence: TGTGCCAGCACCTCCACCGGGGACAGTAACACTGAAGCTTTCTTT. It encodes CASTSTGDSNTEAFF.

The chain recombines TRBV28 with TRBJ2-7; no clear D. The CDR3 length is 12 residues. From germline, CDR1 is MDHEN and CDR2 SYDVKM. V lost 4 bases and J 2 bases, leaving 6 bases between the germline ends. The CDR3 protein is CASSSAPYEQYF. CDR3 DNA sequence: TGTGCCAGCAGTTCAGCCCCCTACGAGCAGTACTTC.

V usage is TRBV2 and J usage is TRBJ1-5, with 9 bases that match TRBD1. CDR3 length equals 15 residues. CDR1 and CDR2 from the germline V gene are SNHLY and FYNNEI. V was pared by 7 bases and J by 7 bases, with 11 bases of the junction left unmatched. CDR3 in DNA: TGTGCCAGCACCACGGACAGGGGCTTGAGGCAGCCCCAGCATTTT. This sequence encodes CASTTDRGLRQPQHF.

V and J are TRBV19 and TRBJ2-7, with TRBD2 matching 11 bases. The germline gives CDR1 LNHDA, CDR2 SQIVND (reference sequence). The CDR3 spans 15 residues. Trimming removed 6 bases from V and 6 bases from J; junction bases left unmatched: 10. The CDR3 DNA is TGTGCCAGTAGGGGTTTGGGACTAGCGGAATCCGAGCAGTACTTC. Translation: CASRGLGLAESEQYF. The variable domain in full, completed from reference TRBV19 and TRBJ2-7, reads DGGITQSPKYLFRKEGQNVTLSCEQNLNHDAMYWYRQDPGQGLRLIYYSQIVNDFQKGDIAEGYSVSREKKESFPLTVTSAQKNPTAFYLCASRGLGLAESEQYFGPGTRLTVT.

As to this clone: The sample holds other DNA sequences that translate to the same CDR3. This chain links TRBV7-2 with TRBJ2-7; 9 positions match TRBD1. The CDR3 loop spans 14 amino acids. Germline CDR1 and CDR2: SGHTA and FQGNSA. Trimming took 1 base from V and 2 from J; bases not matched to a gene: 0. Written as DNA, the CDR3 is TGTGCCAGCAGCTTAGGACAGGGGGCCTACGAGCAGTACTTC. Amino acids: CASSLGQGAYEQYF.

This rearrangement joins TRBV7-2 to TRBJ2-1; 10 bases are shared with TRBD2. Germline lookup yields CDR1 SGHTA and CDR2 FQGNSA. The CDR3 sequence is 15 residues long. J was trimmed by 8 bases and V by 4 bases; bases with no gene match: 8. The CDR3 DNA sequence: TGTGCCAGCAGCTCCAGCGGGAGGGGAAAGGATGAGCAGTTCTTC. Protein sequence: CASSSSGRGKDEQFF.

The rearrangement joins TRBV25-1 to TRBJ1-6, with 8 bases matching TRBD1. Germline V gene data show CDR1 as MGHDK and CDR2 as SYGVNS. V lost 5 bases and J lost 3; bases outside the gene matches: 3. CDR3 length equals 15 residues. As DNA, the CDR3 is TGTGCCAGCAGTTCCGGACAGGGCTATAATTCACCCCTCCACTTT. This translates into CASSSGQGYNSPLHF.

This clone was counted once. The rearrangement links TRBV11-2 to TRBJ2-2; D is undetermined. This CDR3 contains 11 residues. Trimming cost V 5 bases and J 5 bases, with 3 bases left between them. The germline CDR1 and CDR2 sequences are SGHAT and FQNNGV. The CDR3 is CASSRTGELFF. CDR3 DNA: TGTGCCAGCAGCCGGACCGGGGAGCTGTTTTTT.

V is TRBV2 and J is TRBJ1-4; the D gene is possibly TRBD1 (6 bases). Germline V gives CDR1 SNHLY, CDR2 FYNNEI. The CDR3 has 15 amino acids. Trimming stripped 6 bases from V and 3 bases from J, with 14 bases between. The DNA of the CDR3 is TGTGCCAGCAGCCAAGACGGACAGCCTAATGAAAAACTGTTTTTT. Protein sequence: CASSQDGQPNEKLFF. The whole variable domain, filled in from reference TRBV2 and TRBJ1-4, reads EPEVTQTPSHQVTQMGQEVILRCVPISNHLYFYWYRQILGQKVEFLVSFYNNEISEKSEIFDDQFSVERPDGSNFTLKIRSTKLEDSAMYFCASSQDGQPNEKLFFGSGTQLSVL.

The J gene is TRBJ2-5, the V gene TRBV9; TRBD2 matches at 13 bases. The trim removed 4 bases at V and 2 bases at J, leaving 8 bases unmatched. The CDR3 sequence is 17 residues long. In germline, CDR1 is SGDLS, CDR2 YYNGEE. Here the CDR3 DNA reads TGTGCCAGCAGCCCCCCGGGACTAGCGGGACTACAAGAGACCCAGTACTTC. Encoded protein: CASSPPGLAGLQETQYF.

Points on this clone: This CDR3 is also generated by other DNA sequences in the sample. The chain employs TRBV7-9 and TRBJ1-5; TRBD1 matches at 8 bases. CDR3 size: 14 residues. Germline V CDR1 and CDR2: SEHNR, FQNEAQ (reference sequence). V was clipped by 3 bases and J by 2 bases; unmatched bases: 0. CDR3 amino acids: CASSLTGGNQPQHF. CDR3 sequence (DNA): TGTGCCAGCAGCTTGACAGGGGGCAATCAGCCCCAGCATTTT. Looking up the rest from reference TRBV7-9 and TRBJ1-5 gives the full variable domain: DTGVSQNPRHKITKRGQNVTFRCDPISEHNRLYWYRQTLGQGPEFLTYFQNEAQLEKSRLLSDRFSAERPKGSFSTLEIQRTEQGDSAMYLCASSLTGGNQPQHFGDGTRLSIL.